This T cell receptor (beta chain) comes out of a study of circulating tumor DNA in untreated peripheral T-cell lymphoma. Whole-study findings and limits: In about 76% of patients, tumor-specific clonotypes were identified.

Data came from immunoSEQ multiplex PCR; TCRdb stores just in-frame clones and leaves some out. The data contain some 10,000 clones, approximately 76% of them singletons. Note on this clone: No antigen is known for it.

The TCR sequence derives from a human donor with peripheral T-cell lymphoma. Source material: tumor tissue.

CDR3 sequence: CASSWTGEVVAEAFF. The CDR3 coding sequence is TGCGCCAGCAGCTGGACAGGGGAGGTGGTCGCTGAAGCTTTCTTT. This chain joins TRBV5-1 and TRBJ1-1; TRBD1 aligns across 9 bases. V gave up 3 bases and J gave up 6 bases; unmatched junction bases: 9. This CDR3 is 15 amino acids long. CDR1 SGHRS and CDR2 YFSETQ come from the germline V gene.